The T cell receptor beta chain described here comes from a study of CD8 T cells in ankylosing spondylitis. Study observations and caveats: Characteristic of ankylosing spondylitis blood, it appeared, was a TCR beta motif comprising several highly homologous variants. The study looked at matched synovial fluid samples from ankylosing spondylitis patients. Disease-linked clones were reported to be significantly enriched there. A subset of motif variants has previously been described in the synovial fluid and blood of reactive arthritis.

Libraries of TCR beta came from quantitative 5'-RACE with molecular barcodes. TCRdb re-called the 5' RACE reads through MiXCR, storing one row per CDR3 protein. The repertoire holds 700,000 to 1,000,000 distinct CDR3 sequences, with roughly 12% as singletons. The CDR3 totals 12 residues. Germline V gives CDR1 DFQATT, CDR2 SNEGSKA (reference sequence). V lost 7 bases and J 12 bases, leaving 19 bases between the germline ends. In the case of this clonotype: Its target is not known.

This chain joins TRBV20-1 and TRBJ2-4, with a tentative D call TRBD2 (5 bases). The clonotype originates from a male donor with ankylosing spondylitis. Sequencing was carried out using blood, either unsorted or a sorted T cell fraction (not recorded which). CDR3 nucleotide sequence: TGCAGTGTCTCTGGCCGGGAATGGACTCAGTACTTC. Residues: CSVSGREWTQYF.